Each of the 27 T cell receptor beta chains below was sequenced from the same sample in a study of OX40 agonist ivuxolimab in advanced cancers. The repertoire was sequenced with immunoSEQ multiplex PCR; TCRdb's copy has only in-frame clones and lacks some. The sample carries some 64,000 clones, 84% recorded once. The specimen was CD4+ or CD8+ T cells sorted from blood, collected in a trial of the OX40 agonist ivuxolimab. Source of these receptors: an adult with an advanced solid tumor such as melanoma, head and neck, liver or kidney cancer.

This clone has only one observation. V usage is TRBV7-9 and J usage is TRBJ1-1; D remains unclear. V lost 8 bases and J 3 bases, leaving 10 bases between the germline ends. Germline V gene data show CDR1 as SEHNR and CDR2 as FQNEAQ (reference sequence). The CDR3 consists of 12 residues. The CDR3 nucleotides are TGTGCCAGCGGCGGCGCAGACACTGAAGCTTTCTTT. Translation gives CASGGADTEAFF.

Only a few counts were recorded for this clone. This chain connects TRBV14 to TRBJ2-1, with 13 bases aligning to TRBD2. CDR3 length: 12 residues. Germline values: CDR1 SGHDN, CDR2 FVKESK. V lost 4 bases and J lost 14; bases outside the gene matches: 2. CDR3 bases: TGTGCCAGCAGCCGGACTAGCGGGAGCGAGTTCTTC. This codes for CASSRTSGSEFF.

This clone was recorded many times. This chain connects TRBV30 to TRBJ1-1, with D unresolved. The CDR3 covers 12 residues. The V and J ends lost 4 bases and 1 base respectively, with 7 bases between them. CDR1 is GTSNPN, CDR2 SVGIG, per germline (reference sequence). The CDR3 sequence is CAWKGPNTEAFF. CDR3 bases: TGTGCCTGGAAGGGCCCGAACACTGAAGCTTTCTTT.

The chain employs TRBV7-9 and TRBJ1-2; D might be TRBD1 (6 bases). The germline V gene encodes CDR1 SEHNR and CDR2 FQNEAQ (reference sequence). Trimming removed 5 bases from V and 4 bases from J, with 14 bases in between. The CDR3 is 14 amino acids. This CDR3 is CASSRRQDPYGYTF. The CDR3 DNA follows: TGTGCCAGCAGCCGTCGACAGGACCCCTATGGCTACACCTTC.

The V gene is TRBV4-3, the J gene TRBJ2-3, with 8 bases fitting TRBD2. The CDR3 loop spans 15 amino acids. Per the germline V gene, CDR1 is LGHNA and CDR2 is YSLEER. The junction had 4 bases not matched to a gene; V was cut back by 4 bases and J by 1 base. The CDR3 nucleotides read TGCGCCAGCAGCCGTGGGACTAGTGGCACAGATACGCAGTATTTT. This codes for CASSRGTSGTDTQYF.

The chain joins TRBV4-3 to TRBJ1-2, with TRBD1 matching over 7 bases. The V gene's germline CDR1 is LGHNA and CDR2 YSLEER. Germline trimming cut 4 bases from V and 6 bases from J; bases unmatched to any gene: 8. This CDR3 is built from 14 residues. The CDR3 region has the DNA TGCGCCAGCAGCCCCCAGGGGGGGCGCGATGGCTACACCTTC. Translating it yields CASSPQGGRDGYTF.

This clone was seen only once. The gene calls are TRBV7-8 and TRBJ1-3; D is unclear. Germline V gene sequence: CDR1 SGHVS, CDR2 FQNEAQ. Deletions cut 2 bases from V and 7 bases from J, with 12 bases between. This CDR3 has 14 amino acids. CDR3 protein: CASSLISGRNTIYF. In DNA, the CDR3 is TGTGCCAGCAGCTTAATTTCAGGCAGGAACACCATATATTTT.

The chain employs TRBV6-5 and TRBJ2-1; possibly TRBD2 for D (5 bases). From germline, CDR1 is MNHEY and CDR2 SVGAGI. The CDR3 contains 15 residues. V was shortened by 0 bases and J by 2 bases, with 8 bases between the two germline ends. The CDR3 coding sequence is TGTGCCAGCAGTTACTCGGGAGAGGCCTACAATGAGCAGTTCTTC. The encoded protein is CASSYSGEAYNEQFF.

Comments on this clone: Other DNA variants within this sample encode the same CDR3. CDR3 region: CASSLGSGDGETQYF. The CDR3 nucleotides are TGCGCCAGCAGCTTGGGGTCAGGGGACGGTGAGACCCAGTACTTC. The chain uses TRBV5-1 and TRBJ2-5; tentative D call: TRBD1 (6 bases). The germline gives CDR1 SGHRS, CDR2 YFSETQ. The CDR3 contains 15 residues. Trimming removed 0 bases from V and 5 bases from J, with 14 bases in between.

The V and J genes are TRBV29-1 and TRBJ1-1; D uncertain. The germline CDR1 and CDR2 sequences are SQVTM and ANQGSEA. The CDR3 sequence is 12 residues long. Between the trimmed V and J ends, which lost 3 bases and 4 bases, there was a span of 9 bases. CDR3 loop: CSVESWSTEAFF. In DNA form, the CDR3 reads TGCAGCGTTGAGTCCTGGAGCACTGAAGCTTTCTTT.

This clone was seen a single time. CDR3 protein: CASSRHRGLGTEAFF. The CDR3 DNA reads as TGTGCCAGCAGCCGTCACAGGGGGTTGGGCACTGAAGCTTTCTTT. This chain connects TRBV6-5 to TRBJ1-1, with 8 nucleotides matching TRBD1. The junction had 10 bases not matched to a gene; V was cut back by 6 bases and J by 4 bases. The V gene's germline CDR1 is MNHEY and CDR2 SVGAGI. The CDR3 runs 15 residues.

V and J are TRBV5-1 and TRBJ2-3; D is possibly TRBD2 (6 bases). Trimming took 4 bases from V and 3 from J, leaving 21 bases between them. Germline CDR1 reads SGHRS; CDR2 reads YFSETQ. CDR3 length equals 17 residues. The CDR3 here is CASSPLQAGYTTDTQYF. The CDR3 DNA reads TGCGCCAGCAGCCCCCTACAGGCGGGGTATACTACAGATACGCAGTATTTT.

The V call is TRBV30, the J call TRBJ2-1; D gene unclear. The CDR3 is made up of 11 amino acids. The V end lost 1 base, the J end lost 7 bases, and 5 bases lay between the germline ends. In germline, CDR1 is GTSNPN, CDR2 SVGIG (reference sequence). This CDR3 reads CAWSGGNEQFF. CDR3 coding DNA: TGTGCCTGGAGTGGTGGGAATGAGCAGTTCTTC.

The V call is TRBV7-2, the J call TRBJ1-4, with D perhaps matching TRBD1 (5 bases). Deletions cut 4 bases from V and 5 bases from J, with 8 bases between. Germline V gene data show CDR1 as SGHTA and CDR2 as FQGNSA. The CDR3 runs to 13 residues. The CDR3 DNA sequence: TGTGCCAGCAGCTCCTCAGGGAATGAAAAACTGTTTTTT. This codes for CASSSSGNEKLFF.

The chain carries TRBV7-2 and TRBJ1-3; D is perhaps TRBD1 (6 bases). Germline V gene lookup returns CDR1 SGHTA and CDR2 FQGNSA. V lost 2 bases and J lost 0, with 14 bases in between. This CDR3 is built from 17 residues. CDR3 coding DNA: TGTGCCAGCAGCTTACCAACGGACAGCTTCTCTGGAAACACCATATATTTT. It codes for CASSLPTDSFSGNTIYF. Complete variable domain (other parts from reference TRBV7-2 and TRBJ1-3): GAGVSQSPSNKVTEKGKDVELRCDPISGHTALYWYRQSLGQGLEFLIYFQGNSAPDKSGLPSDRFSAERTGGSVSTLTIQRTQQEDSAVYLCASSLPTDSFSGNTIYFGEGSWLTVV.

The chain uses TRBV7-9 and TRBJ2-1; 10 bases are a match to TRBD2. This CDR3 spans 17 amino acids. Germline lookup yields CDR1 SEHNR and CDR2 FQNEAQ (reference sequence). J gave up 7 bases and V 5 bases, and 14 bases lay outside the gene matches. CDR3 nucleotides: TGTGCCAGCAGCAGAAGGGTCCTAGCGGGAGAGAGGAATGAGCAGTTCTTC. This gives the protein CASSRRVLAGERNEQFF.

The chain is built from TRBV1 and TRBJ2-1; the table's TRBD1 call for D was not verified on the DNA. TRBV1 is deemed a pseudogene. CDR3 size: 16 residues. The CDR3 loop reads CTSSRGQACPYNEQFF. CDR3 DNA: TGCACCAGCAGCCGAGGACAGGCTTGCCCCTACAATGAGCAGTTCTTC.

The genes are TRBV10-3 and TRBJ2-3, with 9 bases matching TRBD1. The V gene's germline CDR1 is ENHRY and CDR2 SYGVKD. The V gene end was trimmed by 5 bases and the J gene end by 0 bases; junction bases not matched to a gene: 9. The CDR3 contains 17 residues. CDR3 amino acids: CAISTPRQGGSTDTQYF. CDR3 in DNA: TGTGCCATCAGTACTCCGAGACAGGGGGGAAGCACAGATACGCAGTATTTT.

V usage is TRBV10-3 and J usage is TRBJ1-1, with 7 nucleotides matching TRBD1. Germline V gene lookup returns CDR1 ENHRY and CDR2 SYGVKD. J was trimmed by 0 bases and V by 6 bases; bases with no gene match: 4. This CDR3 is built from 14 residues. CDR3 in amino acids: CAISGTAMNTEAFF. CDR3 DNA: TGTGCCATCAGCGGGACAGCCATGAACACTGAAGCTTTCTTT.

CDR3 nucleotide sequence: TGTGCCAGCAGCGTATTCGGTAGAAGGGAGAATGAGCAGTTCTTC. Protein product: CASSVFGRRENEQFF. The chain links TRBV9 to TRBJ2-1; a weak D match, TRBD2 (5 bases). The CDR3 contains 15 residues. Germline CDR1 reads SGDLS; CDR2 reads YYNGEE. The V end lost 1 base, the J end lost 7 bases, and 15 bases lay between the germline ends.

The chain has TRBV6-5 and TRBJ2-7; the D gene could be TRBD1 or TRBD2 (6 bases each). V lost 5 bases and J lost 7, with 18 bases in between. Germline CDR1 is MNHEY and CDR2 is SVGAGI. CDR3 length equals 14 residues. Written as DNA, the CDR3 is TGTGCCAGCAGTAATTTAGGGGGGAGACGGGAGCAGTACTTC. It encodes CASSNLGGRREQYF.

This sequence joins TRBV5-1 and TRBJ1-2; 7 bases align to TRBD1. Germline values: CDR1 SGHRS, CDR2 YFSETQ. Trimming removed 3 bases from V and 4 bases from J; junction bases left unmatched: 9. This CDR3 has 15 residues. The CDR3 region is CASSSTGRVPYGYTF. The CDR3 nucleotides are TGCGCCAGCAGCTCGACAGGGAGAGTCCCCTATGGCTACACCTTC.

The J gene is TRBJ1-4, the V gene TRBV6-5, with D maybe TRBD1 (6 bases). Per germline, CDR1 MNHEY and CDR2 SVGAGI. There are 14 residues in the CDR3. V lost 2 bases and J 6 bases, leaving 10 bases between the germline ends. The CDR3 sequence: CASSYIGGYEKLFF. CDR3 nucleotides: TGTGCCAGCAGTTACATCGGGGGCTATGAAAAACTGTTTTTT.

The chain joins TRBV4-3 to TRBJ1-1, with a tentative D call TRBD1 (6 bases). There are 17 residues in the CDR3. Trimming removed 1 base from V and 4 bases from J, with 19 bases in between. Per germline, CDR1 LGHNA and CDR2 YSLEER. This chain's CDR3 is CASSQGTGQPPTTEAFF. The CDR3 DNA is TGCGCCAGCAGCCAAGGAACGGGACAACCCCCGACCACTGAAGCTTTCTTT.

This chain uses TRBV29-1 with TRBJ1-5, with D uncertain. CDR1 is SQVTM and CDR2 is ANQGSEA in the germline V gene. The CDR3 is 13 amino acids. Deletions cut 5 bases from V and 6 bases from J, with 14 bases between. The CDR3 protein is CSVRTNLGQPQHF. The CDR3 DNA is TGCAGCGTTCGTACAAATCTGGGTCAGCCCCAGCATTTT.

The chain is built from TRBV5-6 and TRBJ2-5; tentatively, D is TRBD1 (5 bases). Germline CDR1 SGHDT, CDR2 YYEEEE. This CDR3 comprises 16 residues. The V end was cut by 1 base, the J end by 0 bases, with 13 bases between. The CDR3 is CASSLRGTSYQETQYF. The CDR3, as DNA: TGTGCCAGCAGCTTGAGGGGAACATCGTACCAAGAGACCCAGTACTTC.

The chain uses TRBV10-3 and TRBJ2-7; D may be TRBD1 or TRBD2 (5 bases each). The V gene's germline CDR1 is ENHRY and CDR2 SYGVKD. The CDR3 spans 14 residues. Trimming left V 6 bases short and J 1 base short, with 13 bases between. The chain's CDR3 is CAIRPGTESYEQYF. Here the CDR3 DNA reads TGTGCCATCAGACCCGGGACGGAATCCTACGAGCAGTACTTC.